The TCR beta chain under discussion was sequenced for a study of shared clonotypes between healthy human individuals. The method was immunoSEQ multiplex PCR; TCRdb's version includes in-frame clones alone and lacks a portion of them. This table has about 2.4 million clones, 85% to 95% appearing once. The germline gives CDR1 SGDLS, CDR2 YYNGEE. This CDR3 has 15 residues. V shed 3 bases and J shed 1 base, with 10 bases lying between them. The rearrangement joins TRBV9 to TRBJ1-4; D unresolved. The receptor was derived from a man aged 18 to 30 in good health. The sequencing sample was made of naive CD4+ T cells sorted from blood. Stated subset: CD45RA+ positively selected. The CDR3: CASSARGLTNEKLFF. In DNA form, the CDR3 reads TGTGCCAGCAGCGCCCGGGGTCTAACTAATGAAAAACTGTTTTTT.